The present T cell receptor beta chain was sequenced within a study of blood T cell repertoires in COVID-19. As for the study in general: Sample material is recorded as cDNA or gDNA derived from T cells, B-cell-depleted T cells, or PBMCs.

CDR1 and CDR2 (germline): SNHLY, FYNNEI. The CDR3 runs 14 residues. With V trimmed by 8 bases and J by 5 bases, 7 bases remained unmatched. Original processing notes: Reference gene primers were amplified, and this amplification served to estimate nucleated cell counts. Only in-frame clones appear in the TCRdb table, and some are missing; sequencing was by immunoSEQ multiplex PCR. For V, J and clone size, that table is used; D and trimming come from the DNA. The sample records about 140,000 clones, 84% being singletons. This TCR was sampled from a woman aged 60-75 years with acute or convalescent COVID-19. This chain uses TRBV2 with TRBJ2-2; 8 nucleotides line up with TRBD1. The specimen was peripheral blood. The DNA of the CDR3 is TGTGCCAGCGCTGTACAGGGGGGAACCGGGGAGCTGTTTTTT. It translates to CASAVQGGTGELFF.